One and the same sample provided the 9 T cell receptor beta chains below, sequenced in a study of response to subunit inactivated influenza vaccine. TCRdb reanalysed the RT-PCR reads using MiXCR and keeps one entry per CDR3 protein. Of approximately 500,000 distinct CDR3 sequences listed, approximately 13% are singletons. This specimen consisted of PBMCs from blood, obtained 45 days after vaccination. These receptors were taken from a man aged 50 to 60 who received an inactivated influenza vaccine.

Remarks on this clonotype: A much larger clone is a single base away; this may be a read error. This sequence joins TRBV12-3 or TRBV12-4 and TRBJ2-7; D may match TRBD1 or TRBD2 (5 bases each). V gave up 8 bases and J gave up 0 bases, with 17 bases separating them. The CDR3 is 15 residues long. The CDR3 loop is CASSLGTHPSYEQYF. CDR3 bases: TGTGCCAGCTCGCTCGGGACCCATCCCTCCTACGAGCAGTACTTC.

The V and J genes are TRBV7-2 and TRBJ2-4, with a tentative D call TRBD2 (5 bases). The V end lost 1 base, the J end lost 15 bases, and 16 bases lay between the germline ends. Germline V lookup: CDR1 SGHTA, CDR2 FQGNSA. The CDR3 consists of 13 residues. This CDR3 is CASSLVRGDKAYF. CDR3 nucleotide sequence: TGTGCCAGCAGCTTAGTCCGGGGAGATAAAGCGTACTTC.

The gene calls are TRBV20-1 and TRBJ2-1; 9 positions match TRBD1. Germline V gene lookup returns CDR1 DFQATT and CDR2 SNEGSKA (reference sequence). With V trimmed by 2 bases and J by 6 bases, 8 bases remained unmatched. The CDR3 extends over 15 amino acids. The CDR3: CSARQDRGYGNEQFF. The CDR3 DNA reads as TGCAGTGCTAGACAGGACAGGGGATATGGCAATGAGCAGTTCTTC.

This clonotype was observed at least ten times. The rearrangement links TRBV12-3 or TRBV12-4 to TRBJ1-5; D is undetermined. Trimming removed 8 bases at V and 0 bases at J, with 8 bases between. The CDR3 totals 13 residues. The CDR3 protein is CASSRYSNQPQHF. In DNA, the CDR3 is TGTGCCAGCTCCCGATATAGCAATCAGCCCCAGCATTTT.

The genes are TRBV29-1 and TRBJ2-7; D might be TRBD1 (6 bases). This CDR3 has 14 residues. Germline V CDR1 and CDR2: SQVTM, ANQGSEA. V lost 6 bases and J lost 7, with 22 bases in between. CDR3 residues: CSVRDGTLGGEQYF. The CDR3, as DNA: TGCAGCGTCCGGGACGGGACATTGGGTGGGGAGCAGTACTTC.

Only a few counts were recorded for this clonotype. Here the CDR3 DNA reads TGTGCCAGCAGCCGTGGACTCTCTGGAAACACCATATATTTT. Protein sequence: CASSRGLSGNTIYF. The rearrangement links TRBV7-2 to TRBJ1-3; the D is unclear. Germline loops: CDR1 SGHTA, CDR2 FQGNSA. V was clipped by 5 bases and J by 0 bases, with 8 bases between them. The CDR3 totals 14 residues.

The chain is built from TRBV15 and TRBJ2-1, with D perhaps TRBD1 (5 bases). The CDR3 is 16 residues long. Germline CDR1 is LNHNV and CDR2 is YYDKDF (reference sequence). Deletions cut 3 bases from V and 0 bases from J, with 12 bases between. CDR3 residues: CATSSWGHSSYNEQFF. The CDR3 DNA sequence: TGTGCCACCAGCAGCTGGGGCCACAGCTCCTACAATGAGCAGTTCTTC.

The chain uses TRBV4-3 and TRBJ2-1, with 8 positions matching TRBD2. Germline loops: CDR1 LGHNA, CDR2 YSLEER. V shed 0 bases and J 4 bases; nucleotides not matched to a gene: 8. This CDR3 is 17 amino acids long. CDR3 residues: CASSQDLSSGPYNEQFF. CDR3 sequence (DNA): TGCGCCAGCAGCCAAGATTTGTCTAGCGGGCCTTACAATGAGCAGTTCTTC.

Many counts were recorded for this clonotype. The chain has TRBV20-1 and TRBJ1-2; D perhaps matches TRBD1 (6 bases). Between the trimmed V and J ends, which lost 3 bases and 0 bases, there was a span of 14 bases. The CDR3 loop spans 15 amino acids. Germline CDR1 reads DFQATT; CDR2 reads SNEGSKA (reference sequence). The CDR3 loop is CSARNPGVPNYGYTF. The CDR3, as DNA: TGCAGTGCTAGGAATCCAGGGGTCCCTAACTATGGCTACACCTTC.